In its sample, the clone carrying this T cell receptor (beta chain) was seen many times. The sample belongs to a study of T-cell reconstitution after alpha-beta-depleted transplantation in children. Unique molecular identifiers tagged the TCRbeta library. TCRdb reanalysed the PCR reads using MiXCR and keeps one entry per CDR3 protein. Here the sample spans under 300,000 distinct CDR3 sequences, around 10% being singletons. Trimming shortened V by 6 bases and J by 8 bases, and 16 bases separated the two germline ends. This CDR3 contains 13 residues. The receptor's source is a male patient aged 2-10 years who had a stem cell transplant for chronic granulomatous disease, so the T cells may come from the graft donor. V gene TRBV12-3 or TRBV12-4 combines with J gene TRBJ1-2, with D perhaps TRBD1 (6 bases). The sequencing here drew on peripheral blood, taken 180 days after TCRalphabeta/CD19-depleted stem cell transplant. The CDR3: CASSPEQGGGYTF. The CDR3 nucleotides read TGTGCCAGCAGCCCGGAACAGGGTGGAGGCTACACCTTC.